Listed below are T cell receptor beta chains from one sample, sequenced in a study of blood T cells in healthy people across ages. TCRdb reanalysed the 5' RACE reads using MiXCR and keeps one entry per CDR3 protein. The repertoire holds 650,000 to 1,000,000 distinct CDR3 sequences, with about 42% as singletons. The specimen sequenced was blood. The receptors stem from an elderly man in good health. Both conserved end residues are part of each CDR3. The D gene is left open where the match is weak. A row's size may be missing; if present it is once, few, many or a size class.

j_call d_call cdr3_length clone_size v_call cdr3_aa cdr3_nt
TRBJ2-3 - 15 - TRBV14 CASSQTLGGSDTQYF TGTGCCAGCAGCCAGACCCTAGGGGGGTCAGATACGCAGTATTTT
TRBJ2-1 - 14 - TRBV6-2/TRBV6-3 CASSLQEGLGEQFF TGTGCCAGCAGTCTCCAGGAGGGACTCGGCGAGCAGTTCTTC
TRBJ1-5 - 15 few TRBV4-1 CASSHNGMPNQPQHF TGCGCCAGCAGCCATAACGGGATGCCCAATCAGCCCCAGCATTTT
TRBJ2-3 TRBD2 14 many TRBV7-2 CASSLAGGVDTQYF TGTGCCAGCAGCTTAGCGGGGGGGGTGGATACGCAGTATTTT
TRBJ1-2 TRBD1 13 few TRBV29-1 CSVGGQGNYGYTF TGCAGCGTTGGGGGACAGGGGAACTATGGCTACACCTTC
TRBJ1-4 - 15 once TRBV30 CARSVRPAANEKLFF TGTGCCCGGAGTGTTCGGCCAGCCGCGAATGAAAAACTGTTTTTT
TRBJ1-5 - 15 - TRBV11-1 CASSMGLESNQPQHF TGTGCCAGCAGCATGGGCTTAGAAAGCAATCAGCCCCAGCATTTT
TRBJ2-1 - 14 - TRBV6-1 CASSVRTLYNEQFF TGTGCCAGCAGTGTGCGGACACTTTACAATGAGCAGTTCTTC
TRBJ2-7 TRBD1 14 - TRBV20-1 CSAPTGTGTYEQYF TGCAGTGCACCCACCGGGACAGGTACCTACGAGCAGTACTTC
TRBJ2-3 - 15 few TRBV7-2 CASKRTSSSTDTQYF TGTGCCAGCAAAAGAACTAGCTCGAGCACAGATACGCAGTATTTT
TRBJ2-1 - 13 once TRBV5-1 CASSLRTPYEQFF TGCGCCAGCAGCCTCCGGACGCCCTACGAGCAGTTCTTC
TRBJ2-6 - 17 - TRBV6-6 CASRPTGRNSGANVLTF TGTGCCAGCCGTCCTACCGGGCGGAACTCTGGGGCCAACGTCCTGACTTTC
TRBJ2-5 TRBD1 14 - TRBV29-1 CSVDTGGTGETQYF TGCAGCGTCGACACAGGGGGAACAGGAGAGACCCAGTACTTC
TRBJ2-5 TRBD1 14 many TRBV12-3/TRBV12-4 CASSFRDRGETQYF TGTGCCAGCAGTTTCCGGGACAGGGGAGAGACCCAGTACTTC
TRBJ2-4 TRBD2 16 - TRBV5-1 CASSGLAGVAKNIQYF TGCGCCAGCAGCGGACTAGCGGGAGTAGCCAAAAACATTCAGTACTTC
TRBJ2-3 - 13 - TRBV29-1 CSVETGAQDTQYF TGCAGCGTTGAAACGGGGGCCCAAGATACGCAGTATTTT
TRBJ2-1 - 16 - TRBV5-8 CASSPAPLSLNNEQFF TGTGCCAGCAGCCCGGCCCCCCTTAGTCTTAACAATGAGCAGTTCTTC
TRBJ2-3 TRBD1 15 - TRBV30 CAWSEGTGVPDTQYF TGTGCCTGGAGTGAGGGGACAGGGGTTCCAGATACGCAGTATTTT
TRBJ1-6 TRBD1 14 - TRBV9 CASSGGQGNPPLHF TGTGCCAGCAGCGGAGGACAGGGGAACCCACCCCTCCACTTT
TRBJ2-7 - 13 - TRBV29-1 CSAKGGGRYEQYF TGCAGCGCGAAGGGTGGGGGGCGGTACGAGCAGTACTTC
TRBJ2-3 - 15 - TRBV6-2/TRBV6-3 CASFSTGGVTDTQYF TGTGCCAGCTTTTCAACAGGGGGGGTCACAGATACGCAGTATTTT
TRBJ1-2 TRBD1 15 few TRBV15 CATSSSSQGARGYTF TGTGCCACCAGCAGTTCCTCACAGGGGGCGAGGGGCTACACCTTC
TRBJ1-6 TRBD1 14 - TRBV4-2 CASSQEDRNSPPHF TGTGCCAGCAGCCAAGAGGACAGGAATTCACCCCCCCACTTT
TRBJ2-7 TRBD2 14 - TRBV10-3 CAITPRREFYEQYF TGTGCCATCACCCCTAGGCGGGAGTTCTACGAGCAGTACTTC
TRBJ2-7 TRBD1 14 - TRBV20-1 CSASQGAVFYEQYF TGCAGTGCCAGCCAGGGGGCCGTTTTCTACGAGCAGTACTTC
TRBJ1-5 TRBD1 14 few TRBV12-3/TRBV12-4 CASSIQGFGQPQHF TGTGCCAGCAGCATACAGGGGTTCGGACAGCCCCAGCATTTT
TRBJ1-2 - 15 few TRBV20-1 CSARDNFGGTYGYTF TGCAGTGCTAGAGATAATTTTGGGGGGACCTATGGCTACACCTTC
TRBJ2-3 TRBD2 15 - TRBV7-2 CARIIAGEVTDTQYF TGTGCCAGAATCATAGCGGGAGAGGTCACAGATACGCAGTATTTT
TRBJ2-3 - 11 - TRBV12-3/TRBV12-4 CASSRGFTQYF TGTGCCAGCAGCCGGGGGTTCACGCAGTATTTT
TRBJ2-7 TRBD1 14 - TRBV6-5 CASSLRDRGFEQYF TGTGCCAGCAGTTTGCGGGACAGGGGATTCGAGCAGTACTTC
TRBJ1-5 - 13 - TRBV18 CASSPTGDQPQHF TGTGCCAGCTCACCAACAGGCGATCAGCCCCAGCATTTT
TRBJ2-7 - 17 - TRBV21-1 CASSGRSLAGLGYEQYF TGTGCCAGCTCTGGGAGAAGTCTAGCGGGACTTGGCTACGAGCAGTACTTC
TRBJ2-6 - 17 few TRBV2 CASSATGGETGANVLTF TGTGCCAGCAGTGCAACAGGAGGGGAAACTGGGGCCAACGTCCTGACTTTC
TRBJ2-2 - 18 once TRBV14 CASSQDIILTGHTGELFF TGTGCCAGCAGCCAAGATATCATCCTTACAGGGCACACCGGGGAGCTGTTTTTT
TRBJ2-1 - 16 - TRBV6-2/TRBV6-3 CASSSSATPPYNEQFF TGTGCCAGCAGTTCGAGCGCCACGCCCCCTTACAATGAGCAGTTCTTC
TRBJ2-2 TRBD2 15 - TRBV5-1 CASRDRLAGTGELFF TGCGCCAGCAGAGACCGACTAGCGGGCACCGGGGAGCTGTTTTTT
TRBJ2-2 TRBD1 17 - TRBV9 CASSEGTVIRTAGELFF TGTGCCAGCAGCGAGGGGACAGTAATTCGAACAGCCGGGGAGCTGTTTTTT
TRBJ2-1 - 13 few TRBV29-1 CSVEVGTYNEQFF TGCAGCGTTGAGGTGGGGACGTACAATGAGCAGTTCTTC
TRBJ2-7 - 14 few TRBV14 CASSQGLLSYEQYF TGTGCCAGCAGCCAAGGACTTCTCTCCTACGAGCAGTACTTC
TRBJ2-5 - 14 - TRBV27 CASSSGAGKETQYF TGTGCCAGCAGTTCAGGGGCGGGAAAAGAGACCCAGTACTTC
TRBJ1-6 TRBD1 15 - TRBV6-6 CASSDSQGAPSPLHF TGTGCCAGCAGTGACTCTCAGGGGGCCCCCTCACCCCTCCACTTT
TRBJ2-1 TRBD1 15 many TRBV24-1 CATSDRDRGDNEQFF TGTGCCACCAGTGATCGGGACAGGGGCGACAATGAGCAGTTCTTC
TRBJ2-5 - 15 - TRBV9 CASSVRGSGGESQYF TGTGCCAGCAGCGTACGGGGTAGCGGAGGAGAGTCCCAGTACTTC
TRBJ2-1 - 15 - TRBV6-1 CASSPIFRGYNEQFF TGTGCCAGCAGTCCCATCTTTCGGGGGTACAATGAGCAGTTCTTC
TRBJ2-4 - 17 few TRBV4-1 CASSQEGQGVAKNIQYF TGCGCCAGCAGCCAAGAAGGTCAAGGGGTAGCCAAAAACATTCAGTACTTC
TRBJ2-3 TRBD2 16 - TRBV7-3 CASSFLAGASTDTQYF TGTGCCAGCAGCTTTCTAGCGGGAGCTAGCACAGATACGCAGTATTTT
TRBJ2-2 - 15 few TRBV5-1 CASSLMGGRTGELFF TGCGCCAGCAGCTTGATGGGGGGCCGGACCGGGGAGCTGTTTTTT
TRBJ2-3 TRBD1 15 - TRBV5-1 CASSLQDREADTQYF TGCGCCAGCAGCTTACAGGACAGGGAGGCAGATACGCAGTATTTT
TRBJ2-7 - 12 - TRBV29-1 CSVKVRASEQYF TGCAGCGTCAAAGTTCGGGCGTCCGAGCAGTACTTC